This T cell receptor (beta chain) was recorded in a study of CD8+CD57+ T cells in acquired aplastic anemia (dated by TCRdb to the late 2010s). Describing the broader study: Extracted DNA from sorted CD4+ and CD8+ cells averaged approximately 3 ug, ranging from roughly 0.17 to 30 ug. Mean read counts for healthy donor samples were 9 million to 10.8 million for CD4+ cells and 11.0 million for CD8+ cells.

Genomic DNA served as template for TCR beta VDJ combination and CDR3 sequence profiling. TCR repertoire sequencing was run on an Illumina HiSeq 2000. In the authors' own workflow: Repertoire assessment relied on Simpson's diversity index, CDR3 size and DJ length profiles, and TRBV/TRBJ rearrangement plots. The immunodominant clone was defined as the most abundant DNA sequence in deep sequencing data. CDR3 amino acid sequences were checked for sharing between subjects and were compared against published repertoires and the VDJdb database. TCRdb trimmed public reads at Q25 via fastp, called clones via MiXCR and kept in-frame beta chains. Records with the same CDR3 protein are collapsed into one entry carrying the most frequent genes and DNA. TCRdb's processing, not the authors', yielded these V and J calls. The sample table lists over 150,000 distinct CDR3 sequences, approximately 50% of them with a count of one. The top ten clones comprise approximately 16% of the sample.

In this study, sorted CD4+ and CD8+ T cells from the blood of healthy subjects and of severe aplastic anemia patients had their TCR repertoires deep-sequenced. Ficoll-Paque density gradient centrifugation was used to isolate peripheral blood mononuclear cells. Before DNA was extracted, CD4+ and CD8+ T cells were sorted using either FACS or magnetic beads. Comments on this clonotype: The antigen this receptor binds is unknown. Base qualities are missing; no much larger clone stands one base away.

The CDR3 numbers 15 residues from cysteine through phenylalanine. The DNA shown is the 45-base CDR3, in frame from base 1. Cut back by 1 base and 2 bases, the V and J ends lie 10 bases apart. The germline V gene gives CDR1 as KGHDR and CDR2 as SFDVKD. The full study reports these points: About 30 CD8+ CDR3 sequences were found to be shared between patients and controls, but these sequences appeared to be highly expressed in patients and within the immunodominant clones of the patients. Patients and healthy controls showed no significant difference in CD8+ Simpson's diversity (P=0.060).

The rearranged chain carries TRBV24-1 and TRBJ2-5; TRBD1 is a possible D gene, resting on 5 matching bases. This TCR derives from a human donor in good health, serving as a control. Sequencing used sorted CD4+, CD8+, or CD8+CD57+ T cells (not recorded which) from PBMCs. The nucleotides are TGTGCCACCAGTGATTTTAGCAGGGCGCAAGAGACCCAGTACTTC. The encoded protein is CATSDFSRAQETQYF.